This record concerns one T cell receptor beta chain sequence. These data are taken from a study of blood T cell repertoires in COVID-19. As for the study in general: Acute and convalescent COVID-19 samples came from the United States, Italy and Spain.

Repertoires were generated with immunoSEQ multiplex PCR, while TCRdb's copy carries only in-frame clones and drops some. The sample lists about 170,000 clones; 65% to 85% were seen once. Sample: peripheral blood. The receptor comes from a man between 65 and 80 years old with active or convalescent COVID-19.

The CDR3 nucleotides are TGTGCCTCCAGGGTTGTGAGCACAGATACGCAGTATTTT. It yields the protein CASRVVSTDTQYF. The rearrangement joins TRBV28 to TRBJ2-3, with a possible D match to TRBD1 (5 bases). V lost 11 bases and J lost 0, with 12 bases in between. Germline lookup yields CDR1 MDHEN and CDR2 SYDVKM. The CDR3 contains 13 residues.